The 10 T cell receptor beta chains in this list originate from one sample, sequenced in a study of circulating and synovial CD4+ cells in juvenile arthritis. Clones were read by immunoSEQ multiplex PCR, and TCRdb kept only the in-frame ones, dropping some. Among tens of thousands of clones listed, 90% to 95% were seen once. Sequencing was done on a sample of CD4+ T cells from blood. The origin of the receptors is a human donor with juvenile idiopathic arthritis.

The CDR3 protein is CASSPGWEGTQYF. In DNA, the CDR3 is TGTGCCAGCAGCCCGGGGTGGGAGGGCACGCAGTATTTT. The genes are TRBV7-3 and TRBJ2-3, with 7 bases fitting TRBD2. With V trimmed by 5 bases and J by 9 bases, 8 bases remained unmatched. The CDR3 totals 13 residues. Germline lookup yields CDR1 SGHTA and CDR2 FQGTGA.

The chain has TRBV19 and TRBJ1-5; D call uncertain. CDR1 and CDR2 (germline): LNHDA, SQIVND (reference sequence). The CDR3 is 14 residues long. Trimming shortened V by 4 bases and J by 1 base, and 8 bases separated the two germline ends. The DNA for the CDR3 is TGTGCCAGTAGTACAAGTCGGAGCAATCAGCCCCAGCATTTT. Amino acid sequence: CASSTSRSNQPQHF.

This chain joins TRBV14 and TRBJ2-7, with 7 bases matching TRBD1. Germline V gene lookup returns CDR1 SGHDN and CDR2 FVKESK. CDR3 length equals 13 residues. Trimming removed 1 base from V and 6 bases from J; junction bases left unmatched: 3. DNA for the CDR3: TGTGCCAGCAGCCAAGTTTGGACAGGCGAGCAGTACTTC. It yields the protein CASSQVWTGEQYF.

The chain uses TRBV5-1 and TRBJ2-7; 15 bases are a match to TRBD2. The CDR3 is made up of 15 amino acids. The V segment lost 2 bases and the J segment 6 bases; nucleotides outside the gene matches: 3. Per germline, CDR1 SGHRS and CDR2 YFSETQ. CDR3 nucleotides: TGCGCCAGCAGCTTAGGACTAGCGGGAGGGTCCGAGCAGTACTTC. It encodes CASSLGLAGGSEQYF.

The CDR3 loop is CASSPGTVNQPQHF. CDR3 nucleotide sequence: TGTGCCAGCTCACCCGGGACAGTCAATCAGCCCCAGCATTTT. The chain employs TRBV18 and TRBJ1-5; TRBD1 matches at 7 bases. J lost 3 bases, V lost 3 bases, and 2 bases had no gene match. Germline V gene data show CDR1 as KGHSH and CDR2 as LQKENI. CDR3 size: 14 residues. The whole variable domain, remainder taken from reference TRBV18 and TRBJ1-5, is NAGVMQNPRHLVRRRGQEARLRCSPMKGHSHVYWYRQLPEEGLKFMVYLQKENIIDESGMPKERFSAEFPKEGPSILRIQQVVRGDSAAYFCASSPGTVNQPQHFGDGTRLSIL.

The V call is TRBV11-3, the J call TRBJ1-1; a weak D match, TRBD1 (6 bases). This CDR3 contains 13 residues. The germline V and J ends were trimmed by 5 bases and 6 bases, with 13 bases remaining between them. Germline CDR1 is SGHNT and CDR2 is YENEEA. The CDR3 coding sequence is TGTGCCAGCAGCGTCAACAGGGACGCTGAAGCTTTCTTT. This sequence encodes CASSVNRDAEAFF.

This chain joins TRBV25-1 and TRBJ2-7; TRBD1 aligns across 9 bases. Losses at the gene ends were 2 bases for V and 7 bases for J; bases not matched to a gene: 9. Germline V lookup: CDR1 MGHDK, CDR2 SYGVNS. This CDR3 is 15 amino acids long. This CDR3 reads CASSEPGTGTGEQYF. CDR3 DNA sequence: TGTGCCAGCAGTGAACCCGGGACAGGGACGGGGGAGCAGTACTTC.

The chain employs TRBV11-2 and TRBJ1-1; TRBD1 might be the D (6 bases). Trimming removed 7 bases from V and 3 bases from J, with 24 bases in between. CDR3 length equals 17 residues. The germline gives CDR1 SGHAT, CDR2 FQNNGV. The CDR3 DNA reads TGTGCCAGCACCCCCGGTACTAGGGGGAGTAAGGACACTGAAGCTTTCTTT. It encodes CASTPGTRGSKDTEAFF. Together with reference TRBV11-2 and TRBJ1-1, the CDR3 gives the full variable domain: EAGVAQSPRYKIIEKRQSVAFWCNPISGHATLYWYQQILGQGPKLLIQFQNNGVVDDSQLPKDRFSAERLKGVDSTLKIQPAKLEDSAVYLCASTPGTRGSKDTEAFFGQGTRLTVV.

The CDR3: CASSLGKVGAYEQYF. Here the CDR3 DNA reads TGTGCCAGCAGCCTTGGAAAGGTAGGGGCTTACGAGCAGTACTTC. The V call is TRBV11-2, the J call TRBJ2-7, with TRBD1 as a possible D gene (5 bases). CDR1 is SGHAT, CDR2 FQNNGV, per germline. V lost 5 bases, J lost 4 bases, and 18 bases lay in between. This CDR3 contains 15 residues.

The rearrangement links TRBV9 to TRBJ1-2, with D maybe TRBD1 (5 bases). The CDR3 spans 16 residues. Germline CDR1 SGDLS, CDR2 YYNGEE. V lost 0 bases, J lost 8 bases, and 20 bases lay in between. The CDR3 DNA sequence: TGTGCCAGCAGCGTAGACTCTAGGGCAGGGCAGGTGGGCTACACCTTC. Translated, it gives CASSVDSRAGQVGYTF.